These T cell receptor beta chains were read from a single sample in a study of T-cell memory formation after mild COVID-19. A single record per CDR3 protein comes from TCRdb applying MiXCR to the 5' RACE reads. The data hold around 200,000 distinct CDR3 sequences, with around a sixth observed a single time. The sequenced sample consisted of PBMCs or a T cell subset sorted from them (not recorded which). The receptors were sampled from a man between 18 and 35 years old who had mild COVID-19 (a few samples of this study predate the infection). Cell type and time point are not known. CDR3s include the opening cysteine and the closing phenylalanine or tryptophan. Fields, in order: V gene, clone size, J gene, D gene, CDR3 protein, CDR3 DNA. The D gene is left open where the match is weak. Part of the rows lack a size; the others show once, few, many or a class for expanded clones.

TRBV5-5,-,TRBJ2-2,TRBD1,CASSHRGTNTGELFF,TGTGCCAGCAGCCACAGGGGCACTAACACCGGGGAGCTGTTTTTT
TRBV5-4,many,TRBJ2-5,TRBD1,CASSLRTGETQYF,TGTGCCAGCAGCTTGAGGACAGGGGAGACCCAGTACTTC
TRBV15,few,TRBJ2-1,-,CATSRQTGSYNEQFF,TGTGCCACCAGCAGGCAGACGGGATCCTACAATGAGCAGTTCTTC
TRBV3-1,-,TRBJ1-4,-,CASSQGRGRGNEKLFF,TGTGCCAGCAGCCAAGGAAGGGGTCGGGGAAATGAAAAACTGTTTTTT
TRBV25-1,-,TRBJ2-5,TRBD1,CASSPGQAYQETQYF,TGTGCCAGCAGTCCGGGACAGGCGTACCAAGAGACCCAGTACTTC
TRBV5-1,-,TRBJ1-1,-,CASSLAAAHPNTEAFF,TGCGCCAGCAGCCTGGCGGCAGCCCACCCGAACACTGAAGCTTTCTTT
TRBV6-5,few,TRBJ2-5,-,CASSYLYDMIETQYF,TGTGCCAGCAGTTACTTATACGATATGATCGAGACCCAGTACTTC
TRBV7-9,-,TRBJ1-6,TRBD1,CASSFETGNSPLHF,TGTGCCAGCAGCTTTGAGACAGGGAATTCACCCCTCCACTTT
TRBV5-1,-,TRBJ2-5,TRBD2,CASSLTSGGLPGETQYF,TGCGCCAGCAGCTTGACTAGCGGGGGGCTCCCGGGGGAGACCCAGTACTTC
TRBV10-3,many,TRBJ2-7,-,CAITWDSNEQYF,TGTGCCATCACTTGGGACTCTAACGAGCAGTACTTC
TRBV5-1,few,TRBJ2-3,TRBD2,CASSTLAGPTDTQYF,TGCGCCAGCAGCACGCTAGCGGGCCCCACAGATACGCAGTATTTT
TRBV30,-,TRBJ2-3,TRBD1,CAWSPRKGAGTDTQYF,TGTGCCTGGAGCCCAAGGAAGGGGGCCGGCACAGATACGCAGTATTTT
TRBV5-1,many,TRBJ1-2,-,CASSLARTNYGYTF,TGCGCCAGCAGCTTGGCCCGGACAAACTATGGCTACACCTTC
TRBV7-2,-,TRBJ2-5,TRBD2,CASSSTSGAVLYQETQYF,TGTGCCAGCAGCTCAACTAGCGGGGCCGTCCTATACCAAGAGACCCAGTACTTC